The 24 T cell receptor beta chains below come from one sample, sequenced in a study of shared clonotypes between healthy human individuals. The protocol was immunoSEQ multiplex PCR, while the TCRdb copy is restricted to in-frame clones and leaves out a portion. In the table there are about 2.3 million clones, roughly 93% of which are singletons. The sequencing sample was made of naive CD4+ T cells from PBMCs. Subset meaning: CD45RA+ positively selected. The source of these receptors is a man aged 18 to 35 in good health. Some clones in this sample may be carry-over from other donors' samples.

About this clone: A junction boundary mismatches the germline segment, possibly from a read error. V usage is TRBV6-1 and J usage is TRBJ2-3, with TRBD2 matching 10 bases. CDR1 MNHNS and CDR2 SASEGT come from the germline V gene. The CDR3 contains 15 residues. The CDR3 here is CASREAGGRTDTQYF. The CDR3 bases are TGTGCCAGCAGAGAAGCGGGAGGGAGGACAGATACGCAGTATTTT.

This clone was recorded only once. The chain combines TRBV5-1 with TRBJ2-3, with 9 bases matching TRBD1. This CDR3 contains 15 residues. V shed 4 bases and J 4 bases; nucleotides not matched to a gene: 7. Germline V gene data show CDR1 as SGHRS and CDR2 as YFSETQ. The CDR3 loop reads CASSTTGGRADTQYF. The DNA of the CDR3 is TGCGCCAGCAGCACGACAGGGGGGAGGGCAGATACGCAGTATTTT.

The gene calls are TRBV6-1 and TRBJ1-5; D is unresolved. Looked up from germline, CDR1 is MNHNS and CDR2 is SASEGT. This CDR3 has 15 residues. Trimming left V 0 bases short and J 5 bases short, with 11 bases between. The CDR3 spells CASSEARKVYQPQHF. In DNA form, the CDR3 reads TGTGCCAGCAGTGAAGCGCGTAAGGTATATCAGCCCCAGCATTTT.

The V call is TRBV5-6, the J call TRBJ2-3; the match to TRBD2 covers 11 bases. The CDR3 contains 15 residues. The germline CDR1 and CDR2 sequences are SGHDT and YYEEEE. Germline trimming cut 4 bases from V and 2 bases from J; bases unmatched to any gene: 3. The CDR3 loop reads CASSETSGNTDTQYF. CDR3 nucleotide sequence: TGTGCCAGCAGCGAGACTAGCGGGAACACAGATACGCAGTATTTT.

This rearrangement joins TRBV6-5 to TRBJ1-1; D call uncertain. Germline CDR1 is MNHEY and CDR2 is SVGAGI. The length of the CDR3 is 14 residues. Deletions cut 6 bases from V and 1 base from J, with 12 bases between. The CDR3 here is CASRLGGRNTEAFF. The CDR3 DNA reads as TGTGCCAGCAGACTCGGCGGCCGGAACACTGAAGCTTTCTTT.

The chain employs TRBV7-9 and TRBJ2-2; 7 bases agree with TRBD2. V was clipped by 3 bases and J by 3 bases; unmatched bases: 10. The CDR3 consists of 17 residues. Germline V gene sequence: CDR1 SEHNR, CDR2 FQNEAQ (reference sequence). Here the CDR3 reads CASSLLGGRRYTGELFF. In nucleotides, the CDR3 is TGTGCCAGCAGCTTGCTGGGAGGGAGGCGATACACCGGGGAGCTGTTTTTT.

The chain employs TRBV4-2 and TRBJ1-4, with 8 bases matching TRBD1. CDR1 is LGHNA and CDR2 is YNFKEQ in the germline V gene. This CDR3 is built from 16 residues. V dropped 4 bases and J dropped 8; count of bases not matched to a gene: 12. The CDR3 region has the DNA TGTGCCAGCAGCCCCGGTGGACAGGGAGTCGGGGAAAAACTGTTTTTT. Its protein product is CASSPGGQGVGEKLFF.

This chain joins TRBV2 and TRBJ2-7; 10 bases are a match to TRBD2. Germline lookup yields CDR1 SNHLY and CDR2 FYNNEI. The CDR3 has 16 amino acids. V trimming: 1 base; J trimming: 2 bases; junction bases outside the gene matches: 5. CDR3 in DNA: TGTGCCAGCAGTGAAGGGTTGACTAGCGGGCCCTACGAGCAGTACTTC. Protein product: CASSEGLTSGPYEQYF.

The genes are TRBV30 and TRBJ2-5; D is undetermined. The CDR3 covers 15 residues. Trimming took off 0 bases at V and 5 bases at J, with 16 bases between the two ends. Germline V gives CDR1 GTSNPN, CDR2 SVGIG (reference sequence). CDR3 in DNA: TGTGCCTGGAGTGTAAGGTTTACCCTTGGGGAGACCCAGTACTTC. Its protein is CAWSVRFTLGETQYF.

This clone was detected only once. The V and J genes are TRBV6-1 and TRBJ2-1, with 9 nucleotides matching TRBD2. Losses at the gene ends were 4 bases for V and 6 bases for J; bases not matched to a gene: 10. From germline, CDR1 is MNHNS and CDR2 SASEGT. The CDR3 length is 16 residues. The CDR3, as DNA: TGTGCCAGCAGTGGCCGGGTAGCGGGAGCTCCCAATGAGCAGTTCTTC. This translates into CASSGRVAGAPNEQFF.

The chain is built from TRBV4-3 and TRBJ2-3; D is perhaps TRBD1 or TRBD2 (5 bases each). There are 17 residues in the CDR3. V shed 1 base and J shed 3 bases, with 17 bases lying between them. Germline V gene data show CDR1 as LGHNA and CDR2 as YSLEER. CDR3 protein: CASSQAYTGTGTDTQYF. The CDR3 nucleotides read TGCGCCAGCAGCCAAGCCTACACCGGGACGGGGACAGATACGCAGTATTTT.

CDR3 sequence reads: CASSSQGSTYNEQFF. The CDR3 DNA follows: TGTGCCAGCAGCTCACAGGGGAGCACCTACAATGAGCAGTTCTTC. The chain couples TRBV7-3 to TRBJ2-1, with 7 bases matching TRBD1. CDR3 length: 15 amino acids. Germline CDR1 is SGHTA and CDR2 is FQGTGA. V dropped 4 bases and J dropped 2; count of bases not matched to a gene: 5.

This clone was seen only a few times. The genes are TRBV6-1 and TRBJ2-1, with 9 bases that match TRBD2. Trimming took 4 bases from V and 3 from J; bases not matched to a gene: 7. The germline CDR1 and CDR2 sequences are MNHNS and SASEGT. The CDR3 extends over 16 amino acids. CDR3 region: CASSGRLAVDYNEQFF. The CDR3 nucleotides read TGTGCCAGCAGTGGCCGACTAGCGGTCGACTACAATGAGCAGTTCTTC.

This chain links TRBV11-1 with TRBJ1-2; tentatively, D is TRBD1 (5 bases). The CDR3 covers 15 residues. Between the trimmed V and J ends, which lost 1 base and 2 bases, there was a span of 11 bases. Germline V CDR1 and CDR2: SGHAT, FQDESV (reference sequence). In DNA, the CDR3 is TGTGCCAGCAGCTTAGGGGGCCCGGGGAACTATGGCTACACCTTC. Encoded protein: CASSLGGPGNYGYTF. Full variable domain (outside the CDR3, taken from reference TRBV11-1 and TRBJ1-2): EAEVAQSPRYKITEKSQAVAFWCDPISGHATLYWYRQILGQGPELLVQFQDESVVDDSQLPKDRFSAERLKGVDSTLKIQPAELGDSAMYLCASSLGGPGNYGYTFGSGTRLTVV.

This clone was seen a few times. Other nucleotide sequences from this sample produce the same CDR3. The CDR3, as DNA: TGCGCCAGCAGCCCGTCCGCAGACACTGAAGCTTTCTTT. This translates into CASSPSADTEAFF. V gene TRBV5-1 combines with J gene TRBJ1-1; D call uncertain. The CDR3 runs 13 residues. Germline CDR1 is SGHRS and CDR2 is YFSETQ. Trimming took 4 bases from V and 3 from J, leaving 10 bases between them.

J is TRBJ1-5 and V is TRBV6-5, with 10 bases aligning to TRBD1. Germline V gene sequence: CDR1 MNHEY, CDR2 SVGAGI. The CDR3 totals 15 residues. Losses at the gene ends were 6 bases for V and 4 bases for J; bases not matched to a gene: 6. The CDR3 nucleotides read TGTGCCAGCAGCCCCGGACAGGGGGGTAATCAGCCCCAGCATTTT. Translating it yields CASSPGQGGNQPQHF.

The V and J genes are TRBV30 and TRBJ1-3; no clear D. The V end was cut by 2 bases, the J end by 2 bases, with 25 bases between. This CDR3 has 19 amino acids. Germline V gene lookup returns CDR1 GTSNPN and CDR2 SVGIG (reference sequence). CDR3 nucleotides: TGTGCCTGGAGTCCCCGCATTGGTTTCGGGGTGATTACTGGAAACACCATATATTTT. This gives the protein CAWSPRIGFGVITGNTIYF. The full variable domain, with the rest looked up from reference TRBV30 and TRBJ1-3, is SQTIHQWPATLVQPVGSPLSLECTVEGTSNPNLYWYRQAAGRGLQLLFYSVGIGQISSEVPQNLSASRPQDRQFILSSKKLLLSDSGFYLCAWSPRIGFGVITGNTIYFGEGSWLTVV.

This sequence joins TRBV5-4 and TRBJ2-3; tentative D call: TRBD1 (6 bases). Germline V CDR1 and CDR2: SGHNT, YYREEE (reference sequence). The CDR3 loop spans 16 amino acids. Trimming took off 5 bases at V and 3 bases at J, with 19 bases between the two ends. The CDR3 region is CASREGQIMRTDTQYF. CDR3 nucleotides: TGTGCCAGCAGGGAAGGACAGATAATGAGAACAGATACGCAGTATTTT.

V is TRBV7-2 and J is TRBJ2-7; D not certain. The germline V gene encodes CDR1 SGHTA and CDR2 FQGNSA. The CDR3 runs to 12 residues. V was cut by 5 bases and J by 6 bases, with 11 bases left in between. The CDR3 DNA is TGTGCCAGCAGCCCGCGGAACTCCGAGCAGTACTTC. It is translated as CASSPRNSEQYF.

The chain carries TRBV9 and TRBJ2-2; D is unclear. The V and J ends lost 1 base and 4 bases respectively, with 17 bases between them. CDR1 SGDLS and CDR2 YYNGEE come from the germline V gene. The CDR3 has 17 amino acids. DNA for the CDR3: TGTGCCAGCAGCGTACCTGGAAATGGGCTACTCACCGGGGAGCTGTTTTTT. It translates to CASSVPGNGLLTGELFF. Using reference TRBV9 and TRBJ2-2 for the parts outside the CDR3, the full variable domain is DSGVTQTPKHLITATGQRVTLRCSPRSGDLSVYWYQQSLDQGLQFLIQYYNGEERAKGNILERFSAQQFPDLHSELNLSSLELGDSALYFCASSVPGNGLLTGELFFGEGSRLTVL.

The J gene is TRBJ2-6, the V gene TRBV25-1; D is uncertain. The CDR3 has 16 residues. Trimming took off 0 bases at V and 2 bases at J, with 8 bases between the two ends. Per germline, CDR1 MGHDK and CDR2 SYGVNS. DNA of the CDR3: TGTGCCAGCAGTGAATATAAGGGTCCTGGGGCCAACGTCCTGACTTTC. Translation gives CASSEYKGPGANVLTF.

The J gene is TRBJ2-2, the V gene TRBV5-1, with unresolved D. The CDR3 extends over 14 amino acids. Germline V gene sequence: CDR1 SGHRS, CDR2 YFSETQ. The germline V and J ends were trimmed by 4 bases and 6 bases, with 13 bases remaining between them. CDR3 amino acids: CASSKEQSSGELFF. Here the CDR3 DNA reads TGCGCCAGCAGCAAGGAACAGTCCTCCGGGGAGCTGTTTTTT.

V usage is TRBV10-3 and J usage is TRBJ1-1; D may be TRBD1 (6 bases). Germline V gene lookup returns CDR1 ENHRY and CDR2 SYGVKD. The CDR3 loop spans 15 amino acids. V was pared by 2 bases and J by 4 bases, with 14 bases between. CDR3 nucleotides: TGTGCCATCAGTGAGCCGACAGGTACGAGCACTGAAGCTTTCTTT. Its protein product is CAISEPTGTSTEAFF.

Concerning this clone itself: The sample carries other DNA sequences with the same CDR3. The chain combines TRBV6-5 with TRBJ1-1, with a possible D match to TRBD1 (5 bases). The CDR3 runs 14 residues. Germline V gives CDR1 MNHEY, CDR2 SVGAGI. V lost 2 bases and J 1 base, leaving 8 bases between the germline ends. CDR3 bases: TGTGCCAGCAGTTACAGGGGCGCGAACACTGAAGCTTTCTTT. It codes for CASSYRGANTEAFF.